This T cell receptor beta chain was documented in a study of T cell responses to AZD1222 COVID-19 vaccine. To note about this clone: What it binds is not known.

General study points: Donors, mostly white British, included more females; clonal diversity was possibly underestimated. Repertoire samples came only from after the peak T cell response.

The V end lost 0 bases, the J end lost 0 bases, and 8 bases lay between the germline ends. The CDR3 contains 15 residues. CDR1 is SGHRS, CDR2 YFSETQ, per germline. The data were produced by immunoSEQ multiplex PCR, yet TCRdb's version contains in-frame clones alone and is incomplete. Of roughly 110,000 clones in the sample, approximately 91% were seen once. Material: peripheral blood, obtained on day 0 of AZD1222 vaccination. The chain combines TRBV5-1 with TRBJ2-3, with D possibly TRBD1 on 5 matching bases. The clonotype comes from an adult in good health. The CDR3, as DNA: TGCGCCAGCAGCTTGGCCAGGGCTAGCACAGATACGCAGTATTTT. It codes for CASSLARASTDTQYF.